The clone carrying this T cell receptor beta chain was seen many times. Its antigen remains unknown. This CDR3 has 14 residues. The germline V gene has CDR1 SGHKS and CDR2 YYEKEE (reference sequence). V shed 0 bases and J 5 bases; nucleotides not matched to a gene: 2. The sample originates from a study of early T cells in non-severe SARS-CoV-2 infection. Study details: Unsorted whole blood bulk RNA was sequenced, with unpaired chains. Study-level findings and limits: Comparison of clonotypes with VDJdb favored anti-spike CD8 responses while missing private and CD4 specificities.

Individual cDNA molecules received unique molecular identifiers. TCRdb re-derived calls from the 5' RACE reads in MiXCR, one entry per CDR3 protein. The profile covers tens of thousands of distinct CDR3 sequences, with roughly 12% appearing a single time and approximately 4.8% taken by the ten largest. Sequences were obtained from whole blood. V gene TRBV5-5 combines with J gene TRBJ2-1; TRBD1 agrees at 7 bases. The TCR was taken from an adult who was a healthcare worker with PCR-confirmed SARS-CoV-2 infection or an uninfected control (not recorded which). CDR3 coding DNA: TGTGCCAGCAGCTTGGCAGGGGGAGACAATGAGCAGTTCTTC. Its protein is CASSLAGGDNEQFF.